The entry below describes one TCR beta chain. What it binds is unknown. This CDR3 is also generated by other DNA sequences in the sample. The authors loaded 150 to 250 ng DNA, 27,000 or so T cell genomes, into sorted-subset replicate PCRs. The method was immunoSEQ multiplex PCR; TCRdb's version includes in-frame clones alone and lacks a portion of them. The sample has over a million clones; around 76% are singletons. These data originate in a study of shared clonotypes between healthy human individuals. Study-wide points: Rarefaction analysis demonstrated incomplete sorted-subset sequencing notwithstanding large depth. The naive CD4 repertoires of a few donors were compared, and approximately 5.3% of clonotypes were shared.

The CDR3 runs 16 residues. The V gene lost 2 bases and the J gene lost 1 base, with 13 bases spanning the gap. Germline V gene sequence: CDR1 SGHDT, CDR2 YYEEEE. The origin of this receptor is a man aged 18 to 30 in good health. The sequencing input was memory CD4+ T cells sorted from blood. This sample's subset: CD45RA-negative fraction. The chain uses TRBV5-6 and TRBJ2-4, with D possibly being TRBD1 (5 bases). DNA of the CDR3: TGTGCCAGCAGCTTAGGGCAGGGCCTGGCCAAAAACATTCAGTACTTC. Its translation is CASSLGQGLAKNIQYF.